This T cell receptor (beta chain) is from a study of early T cells in non-severe SARS-CoV-2 infection. The overall study: The study sequenced bulk RNA from unsorted whole blood, with chains unpaired. Study outcomes and limitations: Lookups in VDJdb leaned toward anti-spike CD8 responses and missed private and CD4 specificities.

Unique molecular identifiers were added to individual cDNA molecules. A single record per CDR3 protein comes from TCRdb applying MiXCR to the 5' RACE reads. The table shows tens of thousands of distinct CDR3 sequences, with over 8% occurring only once. This CDR3 is 16 amino acids long. Trimming took off 0 bases at V and 8 bases at J, with 17 bases between the two ends. Per germline, CDR1 MGHRA and CDR2 YSYEKL. Concerning this clonotype: No antigen is known for it.

The clonotype originates from an adult who was a healthcare worker with PCR-confirmed SARS-CoV-2 infection or an uninfected control (not recorded which). Sequenced here: whole blood, sampled at baseline. The genes are TRBV4-1 and TRBJ2-1, with no clear D. The CDR3 is CASSQDTATQADEQFF. The CDR3 DNA is TGCGCCAGCAGCCAAGATACAGCGACCCAGGCCGATGAGCAGTTCTTC.